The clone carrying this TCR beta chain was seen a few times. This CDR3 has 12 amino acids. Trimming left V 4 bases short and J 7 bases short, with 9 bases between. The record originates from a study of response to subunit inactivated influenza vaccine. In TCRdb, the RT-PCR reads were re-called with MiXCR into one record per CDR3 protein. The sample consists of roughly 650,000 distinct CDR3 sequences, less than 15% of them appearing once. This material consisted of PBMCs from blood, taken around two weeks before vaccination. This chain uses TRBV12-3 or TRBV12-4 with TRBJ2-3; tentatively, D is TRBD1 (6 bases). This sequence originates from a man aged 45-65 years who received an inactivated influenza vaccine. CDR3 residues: CASSSDRNTQYF. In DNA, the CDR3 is TGTGCCAGCAGTTCGGACAGAAATACGCAGTATTTT.